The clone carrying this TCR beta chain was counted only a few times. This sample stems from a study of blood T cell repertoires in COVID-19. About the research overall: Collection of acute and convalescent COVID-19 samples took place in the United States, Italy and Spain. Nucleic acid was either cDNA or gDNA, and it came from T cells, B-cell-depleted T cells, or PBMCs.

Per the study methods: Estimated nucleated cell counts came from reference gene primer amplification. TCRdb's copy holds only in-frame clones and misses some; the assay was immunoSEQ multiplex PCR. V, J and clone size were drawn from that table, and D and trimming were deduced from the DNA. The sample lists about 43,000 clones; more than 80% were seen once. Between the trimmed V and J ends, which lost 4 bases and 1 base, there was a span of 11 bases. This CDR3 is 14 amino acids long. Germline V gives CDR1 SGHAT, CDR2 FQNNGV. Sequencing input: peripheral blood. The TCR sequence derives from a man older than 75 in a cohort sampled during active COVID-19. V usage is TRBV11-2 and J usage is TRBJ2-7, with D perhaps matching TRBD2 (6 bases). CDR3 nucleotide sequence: TGTGCCAGCAGCTCGACTAGAAGGTCCTACGAGCAGTACTTC. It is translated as CASSSTRRSYEQYF.